The T cell receptor beta chain described here comes from a study of T-cell memory formation after mild COVID-19. General study results and limits: In second-wave clones peaking day 37, SARS-CoV-2 specificity remained unconfirmed. Cross-reactive memory appears to have joined, as suggested by some responding clones showing up in pre-infection memory.

Turning to this clonotype: The antigen is undetermined.

Each CDR3 protein gets one entry after TCRdb re-called the 5' RACE reads with MiXCR. Of 280,000 or so distinct CDR3 sequences listed, about a sixth are singletons. The receptor was isolated from a man aged 18 to 30 who had mild COVID-19 (a few samples of this study predate the infection). Cell type and time point are not known. Source material: PBMCs or a T cell subset sorted from them (not recorded which).

This CDR3 is CAISDPGDGGELFF. The CDR3 nucleotides read TGTGCCATCAGTGATCCAGGGGATGGCGGGGAGCTGTTTTTT. The chain employs TRBV10-3 and TRBJ2-2; possible D gene TRBD1, 6 bases. V shed 3 bases and J shed 7 bases, with 12 bases lying between them. The CDR3 runs to 14 residues. Per germline, CDR1 ENHRY and CDR2 SYGVKD.